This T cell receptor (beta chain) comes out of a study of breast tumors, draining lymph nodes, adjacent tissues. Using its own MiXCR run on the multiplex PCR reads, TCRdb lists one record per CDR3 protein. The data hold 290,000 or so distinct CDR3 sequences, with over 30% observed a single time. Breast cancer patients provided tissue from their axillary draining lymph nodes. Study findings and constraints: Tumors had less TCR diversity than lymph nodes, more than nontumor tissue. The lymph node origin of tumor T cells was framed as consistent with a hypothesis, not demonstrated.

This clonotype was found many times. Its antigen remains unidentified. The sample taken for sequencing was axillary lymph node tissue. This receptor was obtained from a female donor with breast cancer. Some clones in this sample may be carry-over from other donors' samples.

CDR3 coding DNA: TGTGCCAGCAGCCAAGAGCCAGGGGGCGTGGTAGGTACGCAGTATTTT. Amino acid sequence: CASSQEPGGVVGTQYF. This chain uses TRBV4-2 with TRBJ2-3; 8 bases line up with TRBD1. J gave up 8 bases and V 0 bases, and 10 bases lay outside the gene matches. CDR1 is LGHNA, CDR2 YNFKEQ, per germline. The CDR3 spans 16 residues.